The rows below give T cell receptor beta chains drawn from one sample of a study of beta chain features in type 1 diabetes. Measured with immunoSEQ multiplex PCR; TCRdb has only the in-frame clones, and not every one. This sample has some 22,000 clones, with under 60% found just once. Sequences were obtained from stem cell memory CD4+ T cells from blood. Receptors were obtained from a man aged 18 to 35 with type 1 diabetes. Each CDR3 is given with its conserved first and last residue. D genes are given only for firm matches. Not all rows give a size; the values are once, few, many and, for expanded clones, a class.

CDR3,DNA,V,size,D,J
CASSLATAAGGYTF,TGTGCCAGCAGCTTAGCCACAGCCGCGGGAGGCTACACCTTC,TRBV7-2,.,.,TRBJ1-2
CASSSTGTGDTNEQFF,TGTGCCAGCAGTTCAACCGGGACAGGGGACACCAATGAGCAGTTCTTC,TRBV6-5,.,TRBD1,TRBJ2-1
CASSSTSQGVYEQYF,TGTGCCAGCTCATCGACTTCACAGGGCGTCTACGAGCAGTACTTC,TRBV18,.,.,TRBJ2-7
CASVGTSRRTDTQYF,TGTGCCAGCGTGGGAACTAGCCGACGCACAGATACGCAGTATTTT,TRBV7-9,.,.,TRBJ2-3
CASSLLARPEQYF,TGTGCCAGCAGCTTATTGGCTCGTCCCGAGCAGTACTTC,TRBV11-2,few,.,TRBJ2-7
CASSIDRTGFDGYTF,TGTGCCAGTAGTATAGATCGGACAGGGTTTGATGGCTACACCTTC,TRBV19,once,TRBD1,TRBJ1-2
CASDAGGSQETQYF,TGTGCCAGCGACGCGGGAGGTTCTCAAGAGACCCAGTACTTC,TRBV7-9,few,TRBD2,TRBJ2-5
CAWSPLTEAFF,TGTGCCTGGAGCCCACTCACTGAAGCTTTCTTT,TRBV30,.,.,TRBJ1-1
CASGSGQGAYNEQFF,TGTGCTAGTGGTTCAGGACAGGGGGCCTACAATGAGCAGTTCTTC,TRBV12-5,.,TRBD1,TRBJ2-1
CSVGPRMRETQYF,TGCAGCGTTGGTCCCAGAATGAGGGAGACCCAGTACTTC,TRBV29-1,.,.,TRBJ2-5
CASSYGGLRSHGYTF,TGTGCCAGCAGTTACGGAGGGCTGCGGTCACATGGCTACACCTTC,TRBV28,.,.,TRBJ1-2
CAIRRGESTDTQYF,TGTGCCATCAGGCGGGGGGAAAGCACAGATACGCAGTATTTT,TRBV10-3,.,TRBD2,TRBJ2-3
CASSSWTSRYEQYF,TGTGCCAGCAGCTCCTGGACTAGTCGGTACGAGCAGTACTTC,TRBV7-2,few,TRBD2,TRBJ2-7